This paragraph reports one T cell receptor beta chain. No antigen is known for it. Qualities for individual bases were not recorded, and no much larger clone is one base off. This sample is drawn from a study of shared clonotypes between healthy human individuals (TCRdb year 2020). With respect to the entire study: Three men and a couple of women, aged 18 to 49 years, made up the cohort. Different laboratories and diverse techniques were used to prepare libraries and sequence TCR repertoires, to increase sequencing depth and limit assay-specific biases. The study deeply sequenced blood TCR repertoires of five healthy adults to estimate repertoire size and the extent of clonotype sharing between individuals. Leukapheresis yielded between about 0.94 and 9.5 billion PBMCs per donor. For each donor, three plates each were used for CD4 naive and CD4 memory, two plates were used for CD8 naive, and one plate was used for CD8 memory. Study-level results and caveats: Pairwise subsampling led to the expectation that sequencing depth would affect the degree of clonotype sharing among donors. Rarefaction of sorted-subset datasets indicated incomplete sequencing despite the large sequencing depth. Naive subsets generally had larger estimated clonotype richness than memory subsets. Clonotypes shared by all four sorted-subset donors showed higher generation probabilities than non-shared clonotypes. Only blood was sampled, and tissue TCR repertoires likely differ from those in blood. Because the study included a small number of donors, the genetic and exposure-history diversity represented was limited. When a handful of donors were compared, the shared fraction of clonotypes was around 4.6% for naive CD4, about 4% for naive CD8, 2.3% for memory CD4, and approximately 0.4% for memory CD8.

From the cysteine through the phenylalanine, the CDR3 covers 14 amino acids. Only the CDR3 region is kept as DNA, spanning 42 bases read in frame from base 1. For CDR1 and CDR2, the germline V gene lists SGDLS and YYNGEE. V loses 4 bases, J loses 1 base, and the germline ends lie 11 bases apart. CD8 naive samples were CD45RO-negative cells positively selected for CCR7, giving a CD45RA+CCR7+ population that excluded TemRA cells. Healthy HIV-negative adults with no recently reported acute infections or vaccinations were included as donors. Only Caucasian adults living in Nashville, Tennessee, USA were represented among the donors. Blood was collected by leukapheresis, and PBMCs were isolated by Ficoll-Histopaque density gradient centrifugation and then cryopreserved in liquid nitrogen vapor phase. Purity and quantity of every magnetically sorted T cell population were checked by analytical flow cytometry. Genomic DNA was isolated from every sorted fraction and measured by UV absorbance on a Nanodrop 2000c.

Using the deep immunoSEQ assay, multiplex PCR amplified TCR CDR3 regions from genomic DNA. Extracted genomic DNA from each cell subset was spread evenly across all wells of several immunoSEQ 96-well plates, with each plate serving as a replicate. Each replicate PCR for sorted subsets received roughly 0.2 ug genomic DNA, equal to roughly 30,000 T cell genomes. The purified libraries were quantified using a Qubit 3.0 fluorometer, sized with a Bioanalyzer 2100, and then quantified again using the KAPA Library Quantification kit. Every immunoSEQ 96-well plate was sequenced on a dedicated single-read 150-cycle Illumina NextSeq 550 flow cell. The authors' analysis ran thus. Because only junctional sequences without quality scores were contained in the immunoSEQ output, filtering matching that applied to full-length reads could not be performed. Sequences were annotated with PyIR, a Python wrapper for IgBLAST v1.9, and V/J genes and CDR3 were assigned using IMGT germline references. Reads with weak V/J assignments (E-value above 1e-6), missing CDR3, stop codons, out-of-frame junctions, or ambiguous translated residues were removed. V3J clonotypes were defined by identical inferred V gene, J gene, and CDR3 amino acid sequence. Percentage overlap between repertoires was calculated by dividing the number of shared unique clonotypes by the size of the smaller repertoire. Repertoire richness was assessed with RTK rarefaction, the Chao1 estimator, and Recon v2.1 estimates of unobserved clonotypes. Generation probabilities were computed with OLGA for all TCRbeta clonotypes obtained by the gDNA method from a few donors. In its TCRdb copy, this immuneACCESS table keeps in-frame sequences only and misses some clones. Where compared with another copy, unresolved V genes explain less than half of these, and the others have no known cause. That table furnishes V, J and clone size, whereas the DNA furnished D and trimming. The table for this sample lists approximately 1.9 million clones; 85% to 95% of them were counted only once. Jointly, the top ten make up roughly 1.7% of the sample.

The TCR sequence derives from a man between 18 and 35 years old in good health. Some clones in this sample may be carry-over from other donors' samples. Rearrangement joined TRBV9 to TRBJ1-1; the D gene is not confidently resolved. The source material was naive CD8+ T cells from PBMCs. The intended sense of this specimen's cell subset or site label: CD45RA+CCR7+. The DNA sequence is TGTGCCAGCAGCCCCCCGCCCCAGAACACTGAAGCTTTCTTT. This sequence encodes CASSPPPQNTEAFF.